A selection of T cell receptor beta chains follows, all from one sample in a study of blood T cell repertoires in COVID-19. The repertoire was sequenced with immunoSEQ multiplex PCR; TCRdb's copy has only in-frame clones and lacks some. The top ten hold about 2.3% of the sample, which has 65,000 to 85,000 clones, 75% to 90% seen once. Sequenced sample: peripheral blood. These TCRs come from a human donor in a cohort sampled during active COVID-19. Both conserved end residues are part of each CDR3. The D gene is left open where the match is weak. Expanded clones are given a class, and other clones once, few, many or no size at all.

TRBV19	TRBJ2-7	-	-	TGTGCCAGTAGTATAGCACTCCTAAGCTACGAGCAGTACTTC	CASSIALLSYEQYF
TRBV19	TRBJ2-7	once	-	TGTGCCAGTAGCCAACAGGATTCCTACGAGCAGTACTTC	CASSQQDSYEQYF
TRBV19	TRBJ2-6	once	-	TGTGCCAGTAGCTTAAACTCTGGGGCCAACGTCCTGACTTTC	CASSLNSGANVLTF
TRBV6-5	TRBJ2-7	-	-	TGTGCCAGCAGTTCCCCGACCCAAAGAGGCGAGCAGTACTTC	CASSSPTQRGEQYF
TRBV15	TRBJ2-7	-	-	TGTGCCACCAGCAGGGAGACAGATTACGAGCAGTACTTC	CATSRETDYEQYF
TRBV7-9	TRBJ2-4	once	-	TGTGCCAGCAGCTCGCCAGGGAAACTAGCCAAAAACATTCAGTACTTC	CASSSPGKLAKNIQYF
TRBV19	TRBJ1-2	-	-	TGTGCCAGTACCGCGCAGGGGCACGGGATTTTCAACTATGGCTACACCTTC	CASTAQGHGIFNYGYTF
TRBV5-4	TRBJ2-7	-	-	TGTGCCAGCAGCTTTGTTCAGGGCAGGACCTACGAGCAGTACTTC	CASSFVQGRTYEQYF
TRBV27	TRBJ1-1	once	TRBD1	TGTGCCAGCAGCCGAAGACAGGGTCTGGGAGCTTTCTTT	CASSRRQGLGAFF
TRBV7-2	TRBJ1-2	once	TRBD1	TGTGCCAGCAGCTTGGACAGGGGAGGCTATGGCTACACCTTC	CASSLDRGGYGYTF